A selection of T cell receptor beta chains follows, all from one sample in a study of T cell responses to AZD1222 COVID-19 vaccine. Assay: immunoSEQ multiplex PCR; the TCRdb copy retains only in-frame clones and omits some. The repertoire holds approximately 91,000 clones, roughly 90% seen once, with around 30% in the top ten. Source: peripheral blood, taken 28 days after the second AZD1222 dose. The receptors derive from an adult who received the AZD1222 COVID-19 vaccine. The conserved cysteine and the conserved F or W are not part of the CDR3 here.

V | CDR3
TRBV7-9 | ASIPWQVPSTDTQY
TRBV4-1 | ASSQNSGQGSAQY
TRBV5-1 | ASSSGVGKGSYEQY
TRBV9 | ASSVGAGNAGELF
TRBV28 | ASKSNYGYT
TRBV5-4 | ASSFGRVGDEQF
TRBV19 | ASSQTGSAAEAF
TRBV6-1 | ASSEVRQGPYNEQF
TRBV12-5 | ASGPDRNQPQH
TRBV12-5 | ASGLVRGTEAF
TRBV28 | ASSYDEQF
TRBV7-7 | ASSLGDTDEQY
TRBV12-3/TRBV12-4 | ASSLGLNQPQH
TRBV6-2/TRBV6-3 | ASSLDSAGAGELF
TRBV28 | AAKGLISPLH
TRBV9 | ASSVDPKGKADTQY
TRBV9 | ASSENRDYSTDTQY
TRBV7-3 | ASSPRGTGLGETQY
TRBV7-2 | ASSLGTEQF
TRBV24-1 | ATSADTGGGINSPLH